A single sample gave rise to the 17 T cell receptor beta chains below, sequenced in a study of Tregs in tolerant kidney transplant recipients (dated by TCRdb to between 2019 and 2020). The library was made by the immunoSEQ multiplex PCR assay. Sourced from immuneACCESS, this table was stored by TCRdb with only in-frame sequences that have V and J called. A share of the clones is absent; for the studies checked, an unresolved V gene accounts for under half, and the remainder has no known explanation. This sample lists hundreds of thousands of clones; roughly 84% were detected once. The top ten hold roughly 0.67% of the sample. Input material: CD4+ T cells from blood. The receptors here all came from a human donor in good health.

This chain links TRBV4-1 with TRBJ2-1; D possibly uses TRBD1 or TRBD2 (6 bases each). CDR3 length equals 17 residues. CDR1 and CDR2 from the germline V gene are MGHRA and YSYEKL. V dropped 0 bases and J dropped 0 bases, with 12 bases sitting between them. CDR3 in amino acids: CASSQDPGASSYNEQFF. CDR3 DNA: TGCGCCAGCAGCCAAGATCCGGGGGCCAGCTCCTACAATGAGCAGTTCTTC.

The chain links TRBV6-6 to TRBJ1-2; D possibly corresponds to TRBD1 (5 bases). Germline CDR1 reads MNHNY; CDR2 reads SVGAGI (reference sequence). The CDR3 is made up of 13 amino acids. V lost 2 bases to trimming and J lost 4 bases, with 8 bases between them. CDR3 loop: CASSYTGAYGYTF. DNA for the CDR3: TGTGCCAGCAGTTACACCGGGGCCTATGGCTACACCTTC.

CDR3 amino acids: CASSMDRGLLSYEQYF. CDR3 DNA sequence: TGTGCCAGCAGCATGGACAGGGGGTTACTCTCCTACGAGCAGTACTTC. The chain has TRBV5-4 and TRBJ2-7; 10 bases are shared with TRBD1. This CDR3 has 16 residues. V dropped 4 bases and J dropped 0; count of bases not matched to a gene: 7. Germline V gene lookup returns CDR1 SGHNT and CDR2 YYREEE (reference sequence). Variable domain in full (rest from reference TRBV5-4 and TRBJ2-7): ETGVTQSPTHLIKTRGQQVTLRCSSQSGHNTVSWYQQALGQGPQFIFQYYREEENGRGNFPPRFSGLQFPNYSSELNVNALELDDSALYLCASSMDRGLLSYEQYFGPGTRLTVT.

The chain recombines TRBV6-6 with TRBJ1-2, with unresolved D. Trimming removed 2 bases at V and 7 bases at J, with 2 bases between. Germline V gene data show CDR1 as MNHNY and CDR2 as SVGAGI (reference sequence). The CDR3 sequence is 10 residues long. The CDR3 spells CASSYGGYTF. The CDR3 bases are TGTGCCAGCAGTTACGGTGGCTACACCTTC.

This clone was observed a few times. The chain uses TRBV11-2 and TRBJ2-7; TRBD1 matches 7 bases. The CDR3 extends over 14 amino acids. V gave up 5 bases and J gave up 0 bases; unmatched junction bases: 4. Per germline, CDR1 SGHAT and CDR2 FQNNGV. The CDR3 protein is CASSAYRGSYEQYF. Here the CDR3 DNA reads TGTGCCAGCAGCGCCTACAGGGGCTCCTACGAGCAGTACTTC.

This clone was observed once. This chain joins TRBV27 and TRBJ2-6; D is perhaps TRBD1 (5 bases). Germline lookup yields CDR1 MNHEY and CDR2 SMNVEV (reference sequence). Trimming took off 4 bases at V and 0 bases at J, with 13 bases between the two ends. CDR3 length equals 17 residues. The CDR3 DNA follows: TGTGCCAGCAGTTCCGGACATAGGGCCTCTGGGGCCAACGTCCTGACTTTC. It encodes CASSSGHRASGANVLTF.

This chain uses TRBV30 with TRBJ2-2; D is undetermined. Per germline, CDR1 GTSNPN and CDR2 SVGIG (reference sequence). Deletions cut 0 bases from V and 3 bases from J, with 8 bases between. The CDR3 has 14 residues. CDR3 bases: TGTGCCTGGAGTGTGAATCTTCACACCGGGGAGCTGTTTTTT. This gives the protein CAWSVNLHTGELFF.

Details on this clone: Other DNA sequences in this specimen translate into the identical CDR3. The rearrangement joins TRBV5-4 to TRBJ1-2; D not certain. This CDR3 region has 12 residues. Germline V gene lookup returns CDR1 SGHNT and CDR2 YYREEE (reference sequence). Trimming took off 0 bases at V and 4 bases at J, with 4 bases between the two ends. The CDR3 DNA is TGTGCCAGCAGCTTGGAGACCTATGGCTACACCTTC. This translates into CASSLETYGYTF.

The chain links TRBV29-1 to TRBJ1-1, with a weak D call TRBD1 (6 bases). The CDR3 is 14 amino acids. The germline gives CDR1 SQVTM, CDR2 ANQGSEA. Trimming left V 3 bases short and J 7 bases short, with 18 bases between. The CDR3 region has the DNA TGCAGCGTTGAGCCGGGGGCACCACGGGGTGAAGCTTTCTTT. It translates to CSVEPGAPRGEAFF.

The chain employs TRBV7-3 and TRBJ2-7; 7 positions agree with TRBD1. Germline trimming cut 4 bases from V and 5 bases from J; bases unmatched to any gene: 8. The CDR3 loop spans 14 amino acids. Germline V lookup: CDR1 SGHTA, CDR2 FQGTGA. CDR3 nucleotides: TGTGCCAGCAGCTCCAGGGACAGTGGGAACGAGCAGTACTTC. This encodes CASSSRDSGNEQYF.

This clone appeared a few times. This rearrangement joins TRBV5-1 to TRBJ1-1; no definite D call. CDR3 size: 13 residues. CDR1 and CDR2 from the germline V gene are SGHRS and YFSETQ. V gave up 3 bases and J gave up 1 base, with 7 bases separating them. This CDR3 reads CASSSGRNTEAFF. In DNA form, the CDR3 reads TGCGCCAGCAGCTCTGGACGGAACACTGAAGCTTTCTTT.

This sequence joins TRBV19 and TRBJ2-3, with D maybe TRBD2 (6 bases). Trimming left V 7 bases short and J 0 bases short, with 11 bases between. The CDR3 consists of 14 residues. The germline gives CDR1 LNHDA, CDR2 SQIVND (reference sequence). The CDR3, as DNA: TGTGCCAGTACCGAGGGGACTAGCACAGATACGCAGTATTTT. It translates to CASTEGTSTDTQYF.

The rearrangement uses TRBV6-6 and TRBJ2-3; D perhaps matches TRBD2 (6 bases). Germline lookup yields CDR1 MNHNY and CDR2 SVGAGI (reference sequence). V gave up 7 bases and J gave up 0 bases, with 14 bases separating them. The CDR3 is 15 residues long. Written as DNA, the CDR3 is TGTGCCAGCACCACTCGCGGGGATAGCACAGATACGCAGTATTTT. Protein: CASTTRGDSTDTQYF.

This clone was found once. The CDR3 DNA reads as TGTGCCAGTAGTACCCCGGGACTAGCCTCGGAGACCCAGTACTTC. As protein: CASSTPGLASETQYF. The chain recombines TRBV19 with TRBJ2-5, with 9 positions matching TRBD2. With 4 bases clipped from V and 5 bases from J, the junction kept 8 bases outside the gene matches. Germline CDR1 reads LNHDA; CDR2 reads SQIVND (reference sequence). This CDR3 is built from 15 residues.

This clone was seen only a few times. The V gene is TRBV9, the J gene TRBJ1-2, with a possible D match to TRBD1 (6 bases). The V gene's germline CDR1 is SGDLS and CDR2 YYNGEE. V gave up 6 bases and J gave up 8 bases, with 20 bases separating them. The CDR3 is made up of 14 amino acids. The CDR3 loop reads CASTLRGGVEGYTF. The CDR3 region has the DNA TGTGCCAGCACACTCCGGGGGGGCGTCGAGGGCTACACCTTC.

V is TRBV30 and J is TRBJ2-5, with a tentative D call TRBD1 (6 bases). V dropped 7 bases and J dropped 4 bases, with 16 bases sitting between them. Germline lookup yields CDR1 GTSNPN and CDR2 SVGIG (reference sequence). This CDR3 comprises 13 residues. The CDR3 DNA follows: TGTGCCTTAGGTGGGGGCGCGGCAGAGACCCAGTACTTC. Its translation is CALGGGAAETQYF. The full variable domain, with the rest looked up from reference TRBV30 and TRBJ2-5, is SQTIHQWPATLVQPVGSPLSLECTVEGTSNPNLYWYRQAAGRGLQLLFYSVGIGQISSEVPQNLSASRPQDRQFILSSKKLLLSDSGFYLCALGGGAAETQYFGPGTRLLVL.

V is TRBV6-5 and J is TRBJ2-5; D possibly matches TRBD1 or TRBD2 (5 bases each). The ends were cut back, 9 bases at V and 5 bases at J, with 10 bases in the middle. The CDR3 has 11 residues. From germline, CDR1 is MNHEY and CDR2 SVGAGI. Here the CDR3 reads CARGVSETQYF. DNA of the CDR3: TGTGCCAGGGGGGTTTCGGAGACCCAGTACTTC.